A selection of T cell receptor beta chains follows, all from one sample in a study of blood T cell repertoires in COVID-19. Libraries were prepared by immunoSEQ multiplex PCR; TCRdb keeps only in-frame clonotypes and omits some of them. The sample yields about 260,000 clones, 86% seen once. Material for sequencing was peripheral blood. The source of these receptors is a man aged 35 to 55 with active or convalescent COVID-19. Each CDR3 is given without its conserved first and last residue.

CDR3aa,v_gene,j_gene,len
ASSLWQGYFYT,TRBV5-4,TRBJ1-2,11
ASSQGGRGYEQY,TRBV4-1,TRBJ2-7,12
ASSDFGGTSSYNEQF,TRBV6-1,TRBJ2-1,15
ASSWARGLHSGNTIY,TRBV5-6,TRBJ1-3,15
ASSKPNTGELF,TRBV27,TRBJ2-2,11
ASSLPGGEKLF,TRBV5-4,TRBJ1-4,11
ASSSTGDRAFKETQY,TRBV7-9,TRBJ2-5,15
ASSLRQVSYNEQF,TRBV4-1,TRBJ2-1,13
ASSLTSGVGNEQF,TRBV5-1,TRBJ2-1,13
ASSKGIQGAAGTQY,TRBV9,TRBJ2-3,14
ASSLSGGTNYGYT,TRBV28,TRBJ1-2,13